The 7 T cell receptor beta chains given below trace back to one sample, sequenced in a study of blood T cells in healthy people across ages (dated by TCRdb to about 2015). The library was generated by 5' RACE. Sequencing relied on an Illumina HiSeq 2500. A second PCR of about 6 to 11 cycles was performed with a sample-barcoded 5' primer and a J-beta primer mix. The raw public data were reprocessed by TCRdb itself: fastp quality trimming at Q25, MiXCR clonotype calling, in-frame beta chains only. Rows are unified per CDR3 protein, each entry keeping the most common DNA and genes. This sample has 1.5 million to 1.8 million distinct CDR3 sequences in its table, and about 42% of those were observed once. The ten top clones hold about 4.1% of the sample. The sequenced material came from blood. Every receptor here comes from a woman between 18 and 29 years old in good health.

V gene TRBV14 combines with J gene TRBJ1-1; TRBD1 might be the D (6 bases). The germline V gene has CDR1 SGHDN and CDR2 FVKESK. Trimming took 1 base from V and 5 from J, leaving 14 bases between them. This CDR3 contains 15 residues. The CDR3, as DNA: TGTGCCAGCAGCCAAGTGGGCCGCCAGGGGACTGAAGCTTTCTTT. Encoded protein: CASSQVGRQGTEAFF.

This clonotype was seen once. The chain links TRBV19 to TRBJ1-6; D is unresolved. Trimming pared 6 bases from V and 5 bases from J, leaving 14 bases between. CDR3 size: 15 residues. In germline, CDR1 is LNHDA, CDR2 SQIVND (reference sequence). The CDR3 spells CASRPGTRHNSPLHF. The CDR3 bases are TGTGCCAGTAGGCCGGGTACACGGCATAATTCACCCCTCCACTTT. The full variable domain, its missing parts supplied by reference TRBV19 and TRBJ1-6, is DGGITQSPKYLFRKEGQNVTLSCEQNLNHDAMYWYRQDPGQGLRLIYYSQIVNDFQKGDIAEGYSVSREKKESFPLTVTSAQKNPTAFYLCASRPGTRHNSPLHFGNGTRLTVT.

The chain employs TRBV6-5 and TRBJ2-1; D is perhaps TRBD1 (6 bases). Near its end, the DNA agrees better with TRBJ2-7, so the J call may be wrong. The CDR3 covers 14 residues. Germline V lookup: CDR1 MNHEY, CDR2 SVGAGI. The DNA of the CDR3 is TGTGCCAGCAGGACCCAGGGGTACATCAATGAGCAGTACTTC. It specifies CASRTQGYINEQYF.

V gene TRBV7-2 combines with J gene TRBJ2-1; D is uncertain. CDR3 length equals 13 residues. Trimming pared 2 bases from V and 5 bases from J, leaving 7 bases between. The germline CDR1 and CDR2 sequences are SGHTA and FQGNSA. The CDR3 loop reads CASSLMTHNEQFF. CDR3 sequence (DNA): TGTGCCAGCAGCTTAATGACTCACAATGAGCAGTTCTTC.

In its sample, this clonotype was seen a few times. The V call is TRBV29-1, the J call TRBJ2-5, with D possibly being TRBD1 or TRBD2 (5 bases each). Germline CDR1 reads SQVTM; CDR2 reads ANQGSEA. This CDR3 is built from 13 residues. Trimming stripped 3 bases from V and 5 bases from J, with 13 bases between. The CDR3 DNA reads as TGCAGCGTTGACCGGGACCACGGGGAGACCCAGTACTTC. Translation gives CSVDRDHGETQYF.

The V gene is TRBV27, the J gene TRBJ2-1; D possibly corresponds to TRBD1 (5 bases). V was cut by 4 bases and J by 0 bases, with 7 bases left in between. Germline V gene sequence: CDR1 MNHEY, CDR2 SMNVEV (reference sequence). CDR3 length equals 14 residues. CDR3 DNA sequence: TGTGCCAGCAGTTGGACATACTCCTACAATGAGCAGTTCTTC. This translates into CASSWTYSYNEQFF.

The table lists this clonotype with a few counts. CDR3 residues: CATSAVFGSYSNQPQHF. The DNA of the CDR3 is TGTGCCACCAGCGCAGTTTTCGGCAGCTATAGCAATCAGCCCCAGCATTTT. The chain joins TRBV15 to TRBJ1-5, with D unresolved. The CDR3 is 17 residues long. Looked up from germline, CDR1 is LNHNV and CDR2 is YYDKDF (reference sequence). V lost 5 bases and J lost 0, with 17 bases in between.